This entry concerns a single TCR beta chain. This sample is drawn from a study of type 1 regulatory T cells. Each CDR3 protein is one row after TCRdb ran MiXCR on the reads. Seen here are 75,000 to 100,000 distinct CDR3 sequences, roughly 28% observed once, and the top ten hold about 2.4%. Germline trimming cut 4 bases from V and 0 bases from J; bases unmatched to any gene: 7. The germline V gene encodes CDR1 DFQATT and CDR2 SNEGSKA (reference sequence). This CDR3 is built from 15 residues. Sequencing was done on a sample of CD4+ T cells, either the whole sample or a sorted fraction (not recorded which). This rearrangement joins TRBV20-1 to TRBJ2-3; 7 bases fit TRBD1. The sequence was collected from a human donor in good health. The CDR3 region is CSANDRTGSTDTQYF. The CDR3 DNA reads TGCAGTGCTAACGACCGGACAGGTAGCACAGATACGCAGTATTTT.